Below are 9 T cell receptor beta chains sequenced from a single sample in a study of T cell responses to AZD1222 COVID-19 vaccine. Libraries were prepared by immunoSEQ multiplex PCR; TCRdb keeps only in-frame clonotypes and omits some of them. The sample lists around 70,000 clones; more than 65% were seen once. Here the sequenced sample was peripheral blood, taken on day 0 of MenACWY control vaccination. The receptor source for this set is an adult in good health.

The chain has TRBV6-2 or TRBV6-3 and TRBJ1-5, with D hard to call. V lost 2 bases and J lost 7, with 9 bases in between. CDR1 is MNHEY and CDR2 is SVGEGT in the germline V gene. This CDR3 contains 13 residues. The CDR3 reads CASSYRVGQPQHF. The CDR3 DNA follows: TGTGCCAGCAGTTACAGGGTAGGGCAGCCCCAGCATTTT.

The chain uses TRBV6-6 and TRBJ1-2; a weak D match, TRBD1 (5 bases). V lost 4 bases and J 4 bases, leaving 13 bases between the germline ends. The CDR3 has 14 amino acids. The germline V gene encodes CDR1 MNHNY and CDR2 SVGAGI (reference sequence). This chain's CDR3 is CASSFRDGFYGYTF. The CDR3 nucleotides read TGTGCCAGCAGTTTCCGGGACGGCTTCTATGGCTACACCTTC.

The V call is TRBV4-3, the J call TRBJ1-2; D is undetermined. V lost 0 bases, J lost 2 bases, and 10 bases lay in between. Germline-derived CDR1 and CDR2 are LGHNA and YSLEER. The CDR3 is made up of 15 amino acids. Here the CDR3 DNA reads TGCGCCAGCAGCCAAGATCCGGCGGGGAACTATGGCTACACCTTC. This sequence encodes CASSQDPAGNYGYTF.

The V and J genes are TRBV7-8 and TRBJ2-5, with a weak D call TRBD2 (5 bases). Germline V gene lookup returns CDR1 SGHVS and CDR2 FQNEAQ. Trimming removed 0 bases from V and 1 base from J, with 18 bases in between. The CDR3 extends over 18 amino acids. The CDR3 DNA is TGTGCCAGCAGCTTAGCCGGTGTCGGCGCCGGGGTCCAAGAGACCCAGTACTTC. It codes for CASSLAGVGAGVQETQYF. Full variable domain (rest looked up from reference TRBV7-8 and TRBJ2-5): GAGVSQSPRYKVAKRGQDVALRCDPISGHVSLFWYQQALGQGPEFLTYFQNEAQLDKSGLPSDRFFAERPEGSVSTLKIQRTQQEDSAVYLCASSLAGVGAGVQETQYFGPGTRLLVL.

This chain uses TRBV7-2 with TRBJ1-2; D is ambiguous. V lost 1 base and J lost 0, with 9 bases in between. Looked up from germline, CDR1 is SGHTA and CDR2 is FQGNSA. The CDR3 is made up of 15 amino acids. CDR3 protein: CASSLEAVTNYGYTF. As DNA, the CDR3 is TGTGCCAGCAGCTTAGAAGCGGTTACTAACTATGGCTACACCTTC.

The CDR3 protein is CASREGGKAEQYF. The CDR3 region has the DNA TGTGCCAGCAGGGAGGGGGGGAAGGCCGAGCAGTACTTC. The chain is built from TRBV11-2 and TRBJ2-7, with a weak D call TRBD2 (7 bases). The V end lost 6 bases, the J end lost 6 bases, and 15 bases lay between the germline ends. Germline CDR1 SGHAT, CDR2 FQNNGV. CDR3 length equals 13 residues.

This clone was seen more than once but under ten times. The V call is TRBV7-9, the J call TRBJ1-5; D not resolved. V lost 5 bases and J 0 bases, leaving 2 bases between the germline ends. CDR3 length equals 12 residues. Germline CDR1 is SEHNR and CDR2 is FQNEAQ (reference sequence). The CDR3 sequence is CASSTSNQPQHF. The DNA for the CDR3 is TGTGCCAGCAGCACTAGCAATCAGCCCCAGCATTTT. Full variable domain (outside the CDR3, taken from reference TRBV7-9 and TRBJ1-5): DTGVSQNPRHKITKRGQNVTFRCDPISEHNRLYWYRQTLGQGPEFLTYFQNEAQLEKSRLLSDRFSAERPKGSFSTLEIQRTEQGDSAMYLCASSTSNQPQHFGDGTRLSIL.

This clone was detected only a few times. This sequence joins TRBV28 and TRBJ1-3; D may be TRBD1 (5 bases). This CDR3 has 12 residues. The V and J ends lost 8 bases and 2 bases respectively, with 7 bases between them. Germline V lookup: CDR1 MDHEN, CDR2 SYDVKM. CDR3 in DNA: TGTGCCAGCCTAGGGGCTGGAAACACCATATATTTT. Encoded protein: CASLGAGNTIYF.

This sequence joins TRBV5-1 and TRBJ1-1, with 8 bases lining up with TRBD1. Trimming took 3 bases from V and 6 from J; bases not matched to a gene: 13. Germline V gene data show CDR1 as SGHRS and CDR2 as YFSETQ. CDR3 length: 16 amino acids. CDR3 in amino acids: CASSSGGQGLSAEAFF. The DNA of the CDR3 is TGCGCCAGCAGCTCCGGTGGACAGGGTCTATCGGCTGAAGCTTTCTTT.